This TCR beta chain emerged from a study of identical twins. Study results and limitations: The models gave estimates that fell short of the out-of-frame TCR alpha sharing seen in monozygotic twins. Whereas memory repertoires showed no such difference, abundant cord blood beta clonotypes carried fewer insertions.

Carrying unique molecular identifiers, the cDNA also gained a universal primer site through template switching. Each CDR3 protein is one row after TCRdb ran MiXCR on the 5' RACE reads. The data hold fewer than 350,000 distinct CDR3 sequences, with approximately 8% observed a single time. V shed 7 bases and J shed 6 bases, with 16 bases lying between them. Looked up from germline, CDR1 is SGHAT and CDR2 is FQNNGV. The CDR3 covers 14 residues. This clonotype was recorded many times. Its specificity is unknown. These data also formed part of another study, on yellow fever vaccine responses in identical twins.

Sequencing was performed on memory (CD45RO+) T cells sorted from blood. The TCR sequence derives from a woman aged 18-29 years in good health. The rearrangement joins TRBV11-2 to TRBJ2-1, with a weak D call TRBD2 (6 bases). CDR3 sequence: CASKRLEMVNEQFF. CDR3 bases: TGTGCCAGCAAAAGACTAGAGATGGTCAATGAGCAGTTCTTC.